These 28 T cell receptor beta chains were sequenced from one sample in a study of OX40 agonist ivuxolimab in advanced cancers. Clones were sequenced by immunoSEQ multiplex PCR, and TCRdb holds only the in-frame ones, with some missing. The sample contains 15,000 or so clones, more than 85% of which appear only once. Source: CD4+ or CD8+ T cells sorted from blood, taken in a trial of the OX40 agonist ivuxolimab. The receptors here all came from an adult with an advanced solid tumor such as melanoma, head and neck, liver or kidney cancer.

This chain links TRBV28 with TRBJ1-1; D perhaps matches TRBD1 (5 bases). Trimming took off 3 bases at V and 5 bases at J, with 13 bases between the two ends. Germline V lookup: CDR1 MDHEN, CDR2 SYDVKM. The CDR3 sequence is 14 residues long. CDR3 residues: CASSLWGGRTEAFF. The CDR3 coding sequence is TGTGCCAGCAGTTTGTGGGGGGGTCGAACTGAAGCTTTCTTT.

The V and J genes are TRBV6-5 and TRBJ1-2; D is possibly TRBD1 (6 bases). The CDR3 has 15 residues. Germline V gene lookup returns CDR1 MNHEY and CDR2 SVGAGI. The ends were cut back, 0 bases at V and 5 bases at J, with 13 bases in the middle. CDR3 DNA sequence: TGTGCCAGCAGTTACTCGGGGGCCCCCGATTATGGCTACACCTTC. This encodes CASSYSGAPDYGYTF.

This rearrangement joins TRBV6-5 to TRBJ1-4; D uncertain. The germline V gene encodes CDR1 MNHEY and CDR2 SVGAGI. Trimming removed 0 bases from V and 2 bases from J, with 4 bases in between. The CDR3 is 14 amino acids. The CDR3 coding sequence is TGTGCCAGCAGTTACTCTGGGACTAATGAAAAACTGTTTTTT. Protein sequence: CASSYSGTNEKLFF.

The chain is built from TRBV7-3 and TRBJ2-1, with TRBD2 matching 10 bases. Germline V lookup: CDR1 SGHTA, CDR2 FQGTGA. The CDR3 sequence is 16 residues long. The ends lost 4 bases at V and 8 bases at J; junction bases unmatched: 11. The CDR3: CASSSDSGGPVDEQFF. The CDR3 region has the DNA TGTGCCAGCAGCTCAGATAGCGGGGGGCCAGTGGATGAGCAGTTCTTC.

Only one count was recorded for this clone. The gene calls are TRBV27 and TRBJ1-4; D gene ambiguous. The CDR3 loop spans 14 amino acids. V lost 8 bases, J lost 5 bases, and 15 bases lay in between. The germline V gene has CDR1 MNHEY and CDR2 SMNVEV (reference sequence). The CDR3 loop is CASGPDMQNEKLFF. The CDR3 DNA is TGTGCCAGCGGACCCGACATGCAGAATGAAAAACTGTTTTTT.

J is TRBJ2-1 and V is TRBV7-8; 11 nucleotides match TRBD2. This CDR3 contains 15 residues. Germline V gives CDR1 SGHVS, CDR2 FQNEAQ. J lost 8 bases, V lost 5 bases, and 8 bases had no gene match. The CDR3 loop is CASSALAGGDDEQFF. CDR3 in DNA: TGTGCCAGCAGCGCGCTAGCGGGGGGAGATGATGAGCAGTTCTTC.

Here the CDR3 DNA reads TGTGCTAGTGGTTTAAAAGGTCAGAGGGGCCGGAGTCAGCCCCAGCATTTT. This encodes CASGLKGQRGRSQPQHF. V and J are TRBV12-5 and TRBJ1-5, with D possibly matching TRBD1 (5 bases). Trimming took off 3 bases at V and 6 bases at J, with 21 bases between the two ends. CDR1 and CDR2 (germline): LGHNT, FRNRAP. This CDR3 spans 17 amino acids. The variable domain in full, with the rest retrieved from reference TRBV12-5 and TRBJ1-5, is DARVTQTPRHKVTEMGQEVTMRCQPILGHNTVFWYRQTMMQGLELLAYFRNRAPLDDSGMPKDRFSAEMPDATLATLKIQPSEPRDSAVYFCASGLKGQRGRSQPQHFGDGTRLSIL.

The rearrangement uses TRBV7-9 and TRBJ2-5, with unresolved D. V lost 1 base, J lost 2 bases, and 17 bases lay in between. Per the germline V gene, CDR1 is SEHNR and CDR2 is FQNEAQ (reference sequence). The length of the CDR3 is 17 residues. The CDR3 spells CASSLGSGDALQETQYF. DNA for the CDR3: TGTGCCAGCAGCTTAGGGTCCGGTGACGCACTACAAGAGACCCAGTACTTC. The full variable domain, in which reference TRBV7-9 and TRBJ2-5 provide the parts outside the CDR3, is DTGVSQNPRHKITKRGQNVTFRCDPISEHNRLYWYRQTLGQGPEFLTYFQNEAQLEKSRLLSDRFSAERPKGSFSTLEIQRTEQGDSAMYLCASSLGSGDALQETQYFGPGTRLLVL.

The V and J genes are TRBV15 and TRBJ2-6; D ambiguous. Germline loops: CDR1 LNHNV, CDR2 YYDKDF (reference sequence). With 4 bases removed from V and 0 bases from J, the gap between germline ends came to 1 base. The CDR3 loop spans 13 amino acids. The CDR3 spells CATSNSGANVLTF. The CDR3 DNA sequence: TGTGCCACCAGCAACTCTGGGGCCAACGTCCTGACTTTC.

The rearrangement uses TRBV5-4 and TRBJ2-5; D possibly corresponds to TRBD2 (7 bases). V lost 5 bases and J 2 bases, leaving 22 bases between the germline ends. Germline values: CDR1 SGHNT, CDR2 YYREEE (reference sequence). This CDR3 region has 17 residues. This CDR3 is CASRYQTRGAQQETQYF. For the CDR3, the DNA is TGTGCCAGCAGGTACCAGACACGGGGGGCCCAACAAGAGACCCAGTACTTC.

The chain employs TRBV19 and TRBJ1-1, with D uncertain. The germline gives CDR1 LNHDA, CDR2 SQIVND (reference sequence). The CDR3 runs 13 residues. V was cut by 3 bases and J by 5 bases, with 10 bases left in between. The CDR3 here is CASSISRVTEAFF. DNA of the CDR3: TGTGCCAGTAGTATCTCACGGGTAACTGAAGCTTTCTTT. Based on the CDR3 plus reference TRBV19 and TRBJ1-1, the full variable domain is DGGITQSPKYLFRKEGQNVTLSCEQNLNHDAMYWYRQDPGQGLRLIYYSQIVNDFQKGDIAEGYSVSREKKESFPLTVTSAQKNPTAFYLCASSISRVTEAFFGQGTRLTVV.

This sequence joins TRBV7-9 and TRBJ2-2, with D possibly called TRBD1 or TRBD2 (5 bases each). Trimming removed 5 bases at V and 7 bases at J, with 14 bases between. Germline loops: CDR1 SEHNR, CDR2 FQNEAQ (reference sequence). The CDR3 is 14 residues long. Here the CDR3 reads CASSPPLGVGELFF. The DNA for the CDR3 is TGTGCCAGCAGCCCCCCTTTGGGGGTCGGGGAGCTGTTTTTT.

The rearrangement joins TRBV2 to TRBJ1-1; TRBD1 agrees at 8 bases. V lost 7 bases to trimming and J lost 6 bases; unmatched junction nucleotides: 10. CDR1 SNHLY and CDR2 FYNNEI come from the germline V gene. The length of the CDR3 is 14 residues. In DNA form, the CDR3 reads TGTGCCAGCATATCAGGGGGCCGGAGCCCTGAAGCTTTCTTT. Amino acids: CASISGGRSPEAFF.

CDR3 DNA: TGTGCCAGCAGCCAAGTCGGGAAGACTAGCGGCGCAGATACGCAGTATTTT. Translation: CASSQVGKTSGADTQYF. The chain couples TRBV4-2 to TRBJ2-3; 9 nucleotides line up with TRBD2. This CDR3 contains 17 residues. Germline loops: CDR1 LGHNA, CDR2 YNFKEQ. J gave up 4 bases and V 1 base, and 9 bases lay outside the gene matches.

The chain recombines TRBV9 with TRBJ1-2; the D gene is possibly TRBD1 (5 bases). CDR1 and CDR2 (germline): SGDLS, YYNGEE. This CDR3 contains 14 residues. V was cut by 3 bases and J by 6 bases, with 15 bases left in between. CDR3 nucleotide sequence: TGTGCCAGCAGCGCCGAGGACATTTTTAATGGCTACACCTTC. It specifies CASSAEDIFNGYTF.

This rearrangement joins TRBV7-9 to TRBJ2-7; D unclear. The CDR3 loop spans 13 amino acids. Per germline, CDR1 SEHNR and CDR2 FQNEAQ (reference sequence). Trimming pared 7 bases from V and 3 bases from J, leaving 13 bases between. The CDR3 sequence: CASTPIENYEQYF. The CDR3 DNA is TGTGCCAGCACCCCGATAGAAAACTACGAGCAGTACTTC.

The chain couples TRBV5-1 to TRBJ2-3, with TRBD1 matching 7 bases. The CDR3 runs 14 residues. Germline V lookup: CDR1 SGHRS, CDR2 YFSETQ. V was clipped by 0 bases and J by 3 bases; unmatched bases: 1. The CDR3 DNA reads TGCGCCAGCAGCTTGGAGGGGGCGACAGATACGCAGTATTTT. As protein: CASSLEGATDTQYF.

This chain joins TRBV25-1 and TRBJ2-1; D is unclear. Germline CDR1 MGHDK, CDR2 SYGVNS. The CDR3 extends over 15 amino acids. V was shortened by 3 bases and J by 4 bases, with 13 bases between the two germline ends. The CDR3 DNA sequence: TGTGCCAGCAGTGACGTACAAATGACATACAATGAGCAGTTCTTC. Translating gives CASSDVQMTYNEQFF.

This clone was seen just once. The chain links TRBV6-5 to TRBJ2-2; TRBD2 might be the D (5 bases). The CDR3 runs 15 residues. Germline CDR1 MNHEY, CDR2 SVGAGI. Trimming cost V 5 bases and J 0 bases, with 10 bases left between them. The CDR3 sequence: CASSRGNSNTGELFF. In nucleotides, the CDR3 is TGTGCCAGCAGTCGGGGAAACTCGAACACCGGGGAGCTGTTTTTT.

This chain joins TRBV27 and TRBJ1-2; maybe TRBD1 (5 bases). This CDR3 is 15 amino acids long. Germline V CDR1 and CDR2: MNHEY, SMNVEV (reference sequence). Trimming pared 5 bases from V and 2 bases from J, leaving 15 bases between. Here the CDR3 reads CASSPQTWGNYGYTF. CDR3 sequence (DNA): TGTGCCAGCAGTCCCCAGACATGGGGCAACTATGGCTACACCTTC.

The rearrangement joins TRBV20-1 to TRBJ1-5; D gene uncertain. The CDR3 is made up of 11 amino acids. Germline V gives CDR1 DFQATT, CDR2 SNEGSKA (reference sequence). The CDR3, as DNA: TGCACCTTATACCAATATCAGCCCCAGCATTTT. Translating gives CTLYQYQPQHF.

The rearrangement uses TRBV27 and TRBJ2-7; D is unresolved. The germline V and J ends were trimmed by 0 bases and 3 bases, with 12 bases remaining between them. The germline gives CDR1 MNHEY, CDR2 SMNVEV (reference sequence). CDR3 size: 15 residues. DNA of the CDR3: TGTGCCAGCAGTTTATCTCCGGGCCCATTCTACGAGCAGTACTTC. Translation gives CASSLSPGPFYEQYF.

The rearrangement uses TRBV6-4 and TRBJ1-2; D not resolved. V shed 6 bases and J shed 10 bases, with 21 bases lying between them. The CDR3 is made up of 14 amino acids. Per the germline V gene, CDR1 is MRHNA and CDR2 is SNTAGT. DNA for the CDR3: TGTGCCAGCAGCCATCTACTGAAGGAGGGCCCCTACACCTTC. Translated, it gives CASSHLLKEGPYTF.

The J gene is TRBJ2-1, the V gene TRBV19; TRBD1 is a possible D gene (6 bases). Trimming left V 5 bases short and J 3 bases short, with 11 bases between. Per germline, CDR1 LNHDA and CDR2 SQIVND (reference sequence). CDR3 size: 14 residues. This CDR3 is CASSVTDSYNEQFF. For the CDR3, the DNA is TGTGCCAGTAGTGTCACGGACAGCTACAATGAGCAGTTCTTC.

This clone appeared once. This chain connects TRBV5-5 to TRBJ2-4, with D uncertain. This CDR3 comprises 16 residues. Germline V gene lookup returns CDR1 SGHKS and CDR2 YYEKEE (reference sequence). V dropped 3 bases and J dropped 2 bases, with 15 bases sitting between them. The CDR3 loop is CASSYLERQSKNIQYF. CDR3 nucleotide sequence: TGTGCCAGCAGCTACTTGGAGCGTCAGTCCAAAAACATTCAGTACTTC.

This clone was observed a single time. V is TRBV10-1 and J is TRBJ2-1; 8 bases match TRBD1. This CDR3 contains 15 residues. Trimming took 5 bases from V and 9 from J; bases not matched to a gene: 12. Germline values: CDR1 WNHNN, CDR2 SYGVQD (reference sequence). CDR3 loop: CASSTSDRVRGEQFF. In DNA, the CDR3 is TGCGCCAGCAGTACCTCGGACAGGGTTAGGGGTGAGCAGTTCTTC.

This chain joins TRBV27 and TRBJ1-5, with D possibly TRBD1 on 5 matching bases. The CDR3 spans 17 residues. Germline V gene data show CDR1 as MNHEY and CDR2 as SMNVEV (reference sequence). V lost 5 bases to trimming and J lost 4 bases, with 21 bases between them. The CDR3 DNA reads as TGTGCCAGCAGTCCACGACCTACTGACAGTCTGAATCAGCCCCAGCATTTT. This sequence encodes CASSPRPTDSLNQPQHF.

This clone is a singleton in its sample. The chain couples TRBV2 to TRBJ2-1, with D unresolved. Germline assignment: CDR1 SNHLY and CDR2 FYNNEI. Deletions cut 9 bases from V and 7 bases from J, with 16 bases between. This CDR3 has 13 residues. CDR3 sequence (DNA): TGTGCCAGAAGACGGGTGGATGATAATGAGCAGTTCTTC. Its protein is CARRRVDDNEQFF.